This TCR beta chain was retrieved from a study of early T cells in non-severe SARS-CoV-2 infection (dated by TCRdb to the early 2020s). About the investigation overall: Because TCR sequencing was done on bulk RNA from unsorted whole blood, the alpha and beta chains could not be paired. Study-level results and caveats: VDJdb matching was skewed toward anti-spike CD8 responses and likely underestimated virus-specific expansions, missing private and CD4 specificities.

Set within a cohort of healthcare workers in London, UK, this nested case-control study involved weekly PCR testing of nasopharyngeal swabs along with blood sampling. Healthcare workers were recruited during the week of the UK lockdown, between 23 and 31 March 2020, and followed weekly for up to about 15 weeks. The CDR3 starts with the cysteine, ends with the phenylalanine, and has 15 residues. The entry retains the CDR3 DNA only, 45 bases that are in frame from base 1. Trimming costs V 0 bases and J 0 bases, and their ends lie 10 bases apart. CDR1 is given as SGHRS and CDR2 as YFSETQ, both from the germline V gene. Library preparation employed 5' RACE. TCRdb shows the sequencer as NextSeq 500. The TCR library protocol attached unique molecular identifiers to individual cDNA molecules to correct for sequencing error and PCR bias. Sequencing covered both TCR alpha and beta chains, and within each sample the abundances of alpha and beta sequences were tightly co-correlated. Turning to the authors' computational methods: Decombinator V4 was used to annotate the V gene, J gene and CDR3 of the TCR sequences. Expanded TCRs were defined as changing significantly between any two time points under a Poisson model with p below 0.0001. TCR abundances were normalised to the total number of TCRs sequenced per sample and expressed as counts per million. MAIT TCRs were defined by TRAV1-2 paired with TRAJ12, TRAJ20 or TRAJ33, and iNKT TCRs by TRAV10 paired with TRAJ18. VDJdb, accessed 1 November 2021, was searched for CMV, EBV and SARS-CoV-2 annotated TCRs, with TCRs annotated for multiple antigens excluded. Using fastp trimming at Q25 and MiXCR clonotype assembly, TCRdb reanalyzed the public sequencing data and kept in-frame beta chains. Rows with one shared CDR3 protein collapse into an entry with the most common genes and DNA. The V and J calls follow TCRdb's processing rather than the paper's. The sample table holds 50,000 to 80,000 distinct CDR3 sequences, of which less than 5% were seen once. The ten largest clonotypes hold 4% to 5% of the sample.

This clonotype has more than one count but fewer than ten. It has no known antigen specificity. The input lacks base qualities; no much larger clone sits a single base away. The sample consisted of whole blood. The rearranged segments are TRBV5-1 and TRBJ2-7; the D segment cannot be called with confidence. The TCR sequence derives from an adult who was a healthcare worker with PCR-confirmed SARS-CoV-2 infection or an uninfected control (not recorded which). DNA sequence: TGCGCCAGCAGCTTGGGGCTTGCGGCCTCCTACGAGCAGTACTTC. This gives the protein CASSLGLAASYEQYF.